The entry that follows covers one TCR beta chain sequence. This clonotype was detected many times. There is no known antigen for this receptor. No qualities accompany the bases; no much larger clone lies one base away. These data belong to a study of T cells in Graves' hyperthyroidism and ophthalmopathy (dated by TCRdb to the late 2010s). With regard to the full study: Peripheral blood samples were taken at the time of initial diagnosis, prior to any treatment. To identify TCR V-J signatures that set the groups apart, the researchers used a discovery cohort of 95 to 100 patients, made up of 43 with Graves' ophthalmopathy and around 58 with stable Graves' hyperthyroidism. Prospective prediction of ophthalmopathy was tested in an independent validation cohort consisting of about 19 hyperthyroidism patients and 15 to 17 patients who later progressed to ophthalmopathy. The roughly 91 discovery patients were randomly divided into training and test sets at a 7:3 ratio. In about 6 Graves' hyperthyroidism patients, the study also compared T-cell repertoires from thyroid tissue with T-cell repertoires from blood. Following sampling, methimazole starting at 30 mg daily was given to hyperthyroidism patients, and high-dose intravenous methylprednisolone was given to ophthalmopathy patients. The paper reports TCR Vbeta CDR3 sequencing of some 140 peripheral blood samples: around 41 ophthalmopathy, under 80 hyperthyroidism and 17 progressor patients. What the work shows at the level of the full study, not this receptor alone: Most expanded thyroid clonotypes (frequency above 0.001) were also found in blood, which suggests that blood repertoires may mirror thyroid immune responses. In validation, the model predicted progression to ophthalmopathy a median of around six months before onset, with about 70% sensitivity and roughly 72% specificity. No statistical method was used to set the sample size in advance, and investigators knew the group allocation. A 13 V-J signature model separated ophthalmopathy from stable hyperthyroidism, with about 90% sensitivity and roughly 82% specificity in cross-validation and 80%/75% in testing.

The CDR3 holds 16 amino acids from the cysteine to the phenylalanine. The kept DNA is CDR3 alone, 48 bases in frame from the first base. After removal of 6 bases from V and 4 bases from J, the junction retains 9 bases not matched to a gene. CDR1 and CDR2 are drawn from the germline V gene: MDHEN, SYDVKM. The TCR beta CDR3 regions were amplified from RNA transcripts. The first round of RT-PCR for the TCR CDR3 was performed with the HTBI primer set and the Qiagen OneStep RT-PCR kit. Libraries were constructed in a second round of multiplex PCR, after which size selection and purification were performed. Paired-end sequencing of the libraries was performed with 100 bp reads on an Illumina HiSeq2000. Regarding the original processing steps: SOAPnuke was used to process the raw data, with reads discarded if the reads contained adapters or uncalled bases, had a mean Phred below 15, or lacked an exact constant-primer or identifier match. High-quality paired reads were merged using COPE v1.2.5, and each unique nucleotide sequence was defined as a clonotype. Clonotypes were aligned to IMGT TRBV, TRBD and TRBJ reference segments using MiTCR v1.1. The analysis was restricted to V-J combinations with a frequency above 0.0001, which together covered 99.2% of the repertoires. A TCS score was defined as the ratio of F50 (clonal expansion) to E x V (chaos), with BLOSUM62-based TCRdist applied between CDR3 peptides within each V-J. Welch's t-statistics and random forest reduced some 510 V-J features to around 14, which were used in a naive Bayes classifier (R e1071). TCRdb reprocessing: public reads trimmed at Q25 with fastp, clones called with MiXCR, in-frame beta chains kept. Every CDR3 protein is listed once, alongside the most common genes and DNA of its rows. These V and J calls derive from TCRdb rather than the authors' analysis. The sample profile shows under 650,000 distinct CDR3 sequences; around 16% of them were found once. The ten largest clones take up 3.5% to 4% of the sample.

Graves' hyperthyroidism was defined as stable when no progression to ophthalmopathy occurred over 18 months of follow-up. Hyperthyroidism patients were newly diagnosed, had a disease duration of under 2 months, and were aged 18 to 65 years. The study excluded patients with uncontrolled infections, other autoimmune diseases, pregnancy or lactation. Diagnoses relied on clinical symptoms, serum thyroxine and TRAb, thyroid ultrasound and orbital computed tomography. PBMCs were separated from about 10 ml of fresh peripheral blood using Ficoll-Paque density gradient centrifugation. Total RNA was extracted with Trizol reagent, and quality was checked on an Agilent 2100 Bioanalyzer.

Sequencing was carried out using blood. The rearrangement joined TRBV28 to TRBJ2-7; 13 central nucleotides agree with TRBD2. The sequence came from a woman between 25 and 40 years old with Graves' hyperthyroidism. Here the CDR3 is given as CASSPGTSGTGYEQYF. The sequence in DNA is TGTGCCAGCAGCCCTGGGACTAGCGGGACAGGGTACGAGCAGTACTTC. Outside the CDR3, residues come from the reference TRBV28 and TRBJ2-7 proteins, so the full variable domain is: DVKVTQSSRYLVKRTGEKVFLECVQDMDHENMFWYRQDPGLGLRLIYFSYDVKMKEKGDIPEGYSVSREKKERFSLILESASTNQTSMYLCASSPGTSGTGYEQYFGPGTRLTVT.